One sample yielded the 2 T cell receptor beta chains listed below, sequenced in a study of blood T cell repertoires in COVID-19. The repertoire was sequenced with immunoSEQ multiplex PCR; TCRdb's copy has only in-frame clones and lacks some. The repertoire includes approximately 260,000 clones, about 85% of them detected once, and 5% to 7.5% sits in the top ten. Material for sequencing was PBMCs or T cells enriched from blood (not recorded which). The receptors here all came from a woman aged 45-65 years who had been exposed to COVID-19.

The rearrangement uses TRBV28 and TRBJ1-1; unclear D gene. This CDR3 region has 11 residues. Germline lookup yields CDR1 MDHEN and CDR2 SYDVKM. V was shortened by 6 bases and J by 12 bases, with 14 bases between the two germline ends. The CDR3 loop reads CASRLVGRTFF. The DNA for the CDR3 is TGTGCCAGCAGGTTGGTGGGGAGAACTTTCTTT. The variable domain in full, with the rest retrieved from reference TRBV28 and TRBJ1-1, is DVKVTQSSRYLVKRTGEKVFLECVQDMDHENMFWYRQDPGLGLRLIYFSYDVKMKEKGDIPEGYSVSREKKERFSLILESASTNQTSMYLCASRLVGRTFFGQGTRLTVV.

V usage is TRBV5-1 and J usage is TRBJ1-1; no clear D gene. The CDR3 totals 14 residues. Trimming shortened V by 4 bases and J by 3 bases, and 13 bases separated the two germline ends. The V gene's germline CDR1 is SGHRS and CDR2 YFSETQ. The CDR3 region has the DNA TGCGCCAGCAGCCCCGCGGAAGGATACACTGAAGCTTTCTTT. Its translation: CASSPAEGYTEAFF.